This entry describes one TCR beta chain. The target antigen is unknown. V dropped 5 bases and J dropped 7; count of bases not matched to a gene: 10. The CDR3 is made up of 14 amino acids. The germline V gene encodes CDR1 MDHEN and CDR2 SYDVKM. The data derive from a study of shared clonotypes between healthy human individuals. Whole-study results and caveats: Represented diversity (both genetic and exposure-history) was limited by the small number of donors.

Here immunoSEQ multiplex PCR was the method, and the copy in TCRdb shows in-frame clones only, minus some. The table has roughly 450,000 clones, 60% to 85% seen once; the top ten hold over 10%. Sequencing was carried out using PBMCs. V and J are TRBV28 and TRBJ1-2, with 7 bases matching TRBD1. This TCR came from a woman aged 40 to 55 in good health. Some clones in this sample may be carry-over from other donors' samples. DNA for the CDR3: TGTGCCAGCAGTCCGACGCCGACAGGGTTTGGCTACACCTTC. It translates to CASSPTPTGFGYTF.